The 23 T cell receptor beta chains below were found in one sample sequenced in a study of T cell changes during pregnancy in multiple sclerosis. Generated by immunoSEQ multiplex PCR, the TCRdb table keeps only in-frame clones and is missing some. The sample consists of approximately 80,000 clones, around 94% of them appearing once. The starting material was peripheral blood, obtained in the second trimester of pregnancy. The receptor source for this set is a female donor in good health, enrolled as a control in a pregnancy study.

The V and J genes are TRBV2 and TRBJ1-1; D may be TRBD1 (5 bases). CDR1 is SNHLY, CDR2 FYNNEI, per germline. CDR3 size: 13 residues. V dropped 6 bases and J dropped 4 bases, with 12 bases sitting between them. The CDR3 region has the DNA TGTGCCAGCAGACGAACAGGATCCACTGAAGCTTTCTTT. It codes for CASRRTGSTEAFF.

The CDR3 nucleotides read TGTGCCAGTAGTGAGGTGTTCTCTGGAAACACCATATATTTT. Its protein is CASSEVFSGNTIYF. The chain joins TRBV19 to TRBJ1-3; D gene unclear. Germline V gives CDR1 LNHDA, CDR2 SQIVND (reference sequence). Trimming cost V 5 bases and J 0 bases, with 8 bases left between them. The CDR3 has 14 amino acids.

V is TRBV19 and J is TRBJ2-7, with TRBD2 matching 9 bases. The germline V gene has CDR1 LNHDA and CDR2 SQIVND (reference sequence). After removal of 5 bases from V and 5 bases from J, the junction contained 4 bases not matched to a gene. The CDR3 is made up of 13 amino acids. CDR3 loop: CASSAGGRDEQYF. CDR3 bases: TGTGCCAGTAGTGCGGGAGGGCGGGACGAGCAGTACTTC. Full variable domain (outside the CDR3, taken from reference TRBV19 and TRBJ2-7): DGGITQSPKYLFRKEGQNVTLSCEQNLNHDAMYWYRQDPGQGLRLIYYSQIVNDFQKGDIAEGYSVSREKKESFPLTVTSAQKNPTAFYLCASSAGGRDEQYFGPGTRLTVT.

The gene calls are TRBV2 and TRBJ2-1; D unclear. V lost 3 bases and J lost 4, with 7 bases in between. Germline CDR1 is SNHLY and CDR2 is FYNNEI. CDR3 length: 13 amino acids. Here the CDR3 DNA reads TGTGCCAGCAGTGATCCCCCATACAATGAGCAGTTCTTC. Translated: CASSDPPYNEQFF. The full variable domain, completed using reference TRBV2 and TRBJ2-1, is EPEVTQTPSHQVTQMGQEVILRCVPISNHLYFYWYRQILGQKVEFLVSFYNNEISEKSEIFDDQFSVERPDGSNFTLKIRSTKLEDSAMYFCASSDPPYNEQFFGPGTRLTVL.

This clone was picked up one time. The V call is TRBV5-1, the J call TRBJ2-7; TRBD1 is a possible D gene (5 bases). The ends were cut back, 2 bases at V and 3 bases at J, with 9 bases in the middle. Germline V lookup: CDR1 SGHRS, CDR2 YFSETQ. The CDR3 runs to 13 residues. The CDR3 region is CASSFDSYYEQYF. For the CDR3, the DNA is TGCGCCAGCAGCTTCGACAGCTACTACGAGCAGTACTTC.

The chain uses TRBV7-9 and TRBJ2-7; the D is unclear. This CDR3 region has 15 residues. V shed 2 bases and J shed 9 bases, with 20 bases lying between them. Looked up from germline, CDR1 is SEHNR and CDR2 is FQNEAQ (reference sequence). Here the CDR3 DNA reads TGTGCCAGCAGCTTATCCACAGAACCGCGTTTAGGGCAGTACTTC. This gives the protein CASSLSTEPRLGQYF.

J is TRBJ2-1 and V is TRBV27; 10 bases align to TRBD1. The CDR3 sequence is 16 residues long. The V segment lost 5 bases and the J segment 8 bases; nucleotides outside the gene matches: 12. Germline CDR1 MNHEY, CDR2 SMNVEV (reference sequence). This CDR3 is CASSPPEDRGWDEQFF. CDR3 sequence (DNA): TGTGCCAGCAGTCCCCCAGAGGACAGGGGGTGGGATGAGCAGTTCTTC.

V usage is TRBV25-1 and J usage is TRBJ1-5; D call uncertain. Germline CDR1 is MGHDK and CDR2 is SYGVNS. The length of the CDR3 is 18 residues. The V and J ends lost 3 bases and 4 bases respectively, with 22 bases between them. For the CDR3, the DNA is TGTGCCAGCAGTGATGTTCTGGGAGGAGGAACTACAAATCAGCCCCAGCATTTT. Translating gives CASSDVLGGGTTNQPQHF.

This sequence joins TRBV2 and TRBJ1-5; 8 nucleotides line up with TRBD1. V was clipped by 3 bases and J by 8 bases; unmatched bases: 6. This CDR3 contains 14 residues. Germline CDR1 reads SNHLY; CDR2 reads FYNNEI. The CDR3 nucleotides read TGTGCCAGCAGTGAGGGCAGGGGGCAAGAGCCCCAGCATTTT. Its protein is CASSEGRGQEPQHF.

The genes are TRBV12-2 and TRBJ2-7; the table's TRBD2 call for D was not verified on the DNA. TRBV12-2 is given as a pseudogene. The CDR3 sequence is 14 residues long. CDR3 loop: CASRSPGLGYEQYF. In DNA, the CDR3 is TGTGCAAGTCGCTCCCCGGGACTAGGATACGAGCAGTACTTC.

The chain couples TRBV6-5 to TRBJ1-1, with TRBD1 matching 7 bases. Germline CDR1 is MNHEY and CDR2 is SVGAGI. This CDR3 comprises 11 residues. V dropped 9 bases and J dropped 8; count of bases not matched to a gene: 6. The CDR3 spells CASIRTGEAFF. CDR3 nucleotide sequence: TGTGCCAGTATCCGGACAGGAGAAGCTTTCTTT.

This clone was seen once. The chain carries TRBV28 and TRBJ2-3, with a possible D match to TRBD1 (6 bases). Germline V lookup: CDR1 MDHEN, CDR2 SYDVKM. This CDR3 is 13 amino acids long. V was cut by 5 bases and J by 0 bases, with 6 bases left in between. CDR3 sequence: CASSRGSTDTQYF. The CDR3 nucleotides are TGTGCCAGCAGTAGGGGGAGCACAGATACGCAGTATTTT.

V gene TRBV5-1 combines with J gene TRBJ2-3; 12 nucleotides match TRBD2. Germline values: CDR1 SGHRS, CDR2 YFSETQ. J was trimmed by 6 bases and V by 6 bases; bases with no gene match: 11. The CDR3 is 16 amino acids. For the CDR3, the DNA is TGCGCCAGCAAGCGGGGGACTAGCGGGCGCGGGGATACGCAGTATTTT. This encodes CASKRGTSGRGDTQYF.

The chain employs TRBV19 and TRBJ1-1; a weak D match, TRBD1 (5 bases). Germline-derived CDR1 and CDR2 are LNHDA and SQIVND (reference sequence). The CDR3 is made up of 13 amino acids. The ends were cut back, 9 bases at V and 2 bases at J, with 13 bases in the middle. CDR3 bases: TGTGCCAGCAGAAGGGGACTCAACACTGAAGCTTTCTTT. Translating it yields CASRRGLNTEAFF.

CDR3 sequence: CASSAISGGGTEAFF. In DNA, the CDR3 is TGTGCCAGCAGTGCTATATCGGGGGGGGGCACTGAAGCTTTCTTT. The chain has TRBV25-1 and TRBJ1-1, with D tentatively TRBD1 (5 bases). This CDR3 has 15 residues. V gave up 4 bases and J gave up 4 bases, with 16 bases separating them. CDR1 and CDR2 from the germline V gene are MGHDK and SYGVNS.

The gene calls are TRBV30 and TRBJ2-7, with D perhaps TRBD1 (6 bases). The germline V and J ends were trimmed by 2 bases and 5 bases, with 10 bases remaining between them. The germline CDR1 and CDR2 sequences are GTSNPN and SVGIG (reference sequence). The CDR3 length is 12 residues. The CDR3 region is CAWSPHRDEQYF. CDR3 DNA: TGTGCCTGGAGTCCTCACAGGGACGAGCAGTACTTC.

The chain couples TRBV28 to TRBJ2-1; 7 bases are a match to TRBD2. The CDR3 length is 16 residues. Germline values: CDR1 MDHEN, CDR2 SYDVKM. Losses at the gene ends were 2 bases for V and 5 bases for J; bases not matched to a gene: 9. In nucleotides, the CDR3 is TGTGCCAGCAGTTTAGGGGGATCTGCGGGAGACAATGAGCAGTTCTTC. Encoded protein: CASSLGGSAGDNEQFF.

V usage is TRBV5-4 and J usage is TRBJ2-5; D is possibly TRBD2 (5 bases). Trimming stripped 0 bases from V and 1 base from J, with 13 bases between. This CDR3 has 16 residues. Per the germline V gene, CDR1 is SGHNT and CDR2 is YYREEE (reference sequence). The CDR3 protein is CASSLGTLPSQETQYF. The CDR3 DNA reads TGTGCCAGCAGCTTGGGGACTCTACCTTCCCAAGAGACCCAGTACTTC.

This clone was found once. The rearrangement joins TRBV2 to TRBJ2-4, with TRBD2 matching over 11 bases. CDR1 and CDR2 from the germline V gene are SNHLY and FYNNEI. V gave up 6 bases and J gave up 3 bases; unmatched junction bases: 7. The CDR3 runs to 16 residues. The CDR3 DNA reads TGTGCCAGCAGGGAGCTGACTAGCGGGAACAAAAACATTCAGTACTTC. It is translated as CASRELTSGNKNIQYF.

The CDR3 spells CASSEMIYRASTDTQYF. The DNA of the CDR3 is TGTGCCAGCAGTGAAATGATCTACAGGGCTAGCACAGATACGCAGTATTTT. The chain uses TRBV6-1 and TRBJ2-3, with D possibly matching TRBD1 (6 bases). With 2 bases removed from V and 0 bases from J, the gap between germline ends came to 15 bases. The CDR3 is 17 amino acids. The germline gives CDR1 MNHNS, CDR2 SASEGT.

The chain employs TRBV27 and TRBJ2-1, with a weak D call TRBD2 (5 bases). CDR1 is MNHEY and CDR2 is SMNVEV in the germline V gene (reference sequence). Trimming removed 3 bases from V and 10 bases from J, with 13 bases in between. The CDR3 is 13 residues long. CDR3 in amino acids: CASSLGSGREQFF. The CDR3 coding sequence is TGTGCCAGCAGTTTGGGTAGTGGGAGAGAGCAGTTCTTC.

The chain recombines TRBV25-1 with TRBJ2-7, with D possibly matching TRBD2 (6 bases). The CDR3 is made up of 16 amino acids. CDR1 is MGHDK and CDR2 is SYGVNS in the germline V gene. V lost 4 bases to trimming and J lost 0 bases, with 16 bases between them. CDR3 bases: TGTGCCAGCAGTGGTTCGGAGGGGCCCAACTCCTACGAGCAGTACTTC. It is translated as CASSGSEGPNSYEQYF.

V gene TRBV2 combines with J gene TRBJ2-1; no reliable D call. The CDR3 runs to 13 residues. Per the germline V gene, CDR1 is SNHLY and CDR2 is FYNNEI. V shed 5 bases and J shed 10 bases, with 15 bases lying between them. For the CDR3, the DNA is TGTGCCAGCAGTAAGGATAGTCTCAGGGAGCAGTTCTTC. Encoded protein: CASSKDSLREQFF.